This TCR beta chain was sequenced during a study of tumor-infiltrating lymphocytes in localized non-small cell lung cancer. Findings and limits, study-wide: Tumors had more T cell infiltration than uninvolved lung, per TCRbeta sequencing and CD3 counts.

The V and J ends lost 9 bases and 4 bases respectively, with 18 bases between them. The CDR3 contains 14 residues. The germline gives CDR1 MDHEN, CDR2 SYDVKM. Measured with immunoSEQ multiplex PCR; TCRdb has only the in-frame clones, and not every one. Among under 8,500 clones listed, just under 75% were seen once. Comment on this clone: The antigen remains undetermined.

The rearrangement uses TRBV28 and TRBJ1-2; perhaps TRBD1 as D (5 bases). The sequence derives from a human donor with non-small cell lung cancer. Sequenced sample: uninvolved lung tissue not adjacent to the tumor. In DNA, the CDR3 is TGTGCCAGTCAGATCACGGGGGTCGTCTATGGCTACACCTTC. This sequence encodes CASQITGVVYGYTF.